The 21 T cell receptor beta chains below come from one sample, sequenced in a study of blood T cell repertoires in COVID-19. TCRdb's copy holds only in-frame clones and misses some; the assay was immunoSEQ multiplex PCR. The sample yields about 98,000 clones, approximately 80% seen once. Sequencing was carried out using peripheral blood. The receptors come from a man aged 65 to 79 with active or convalescent COVID-19.

This chain connects TRBV29-1 to TRBJ2-3; 8 bases line up with TRBD2. CDR3 length: 13 amino acids. Germline V gene lookup returns CDR1 SQVTM and CDR2 ANQGSEA. V shed 4 bases and J 4 bases; nucleotides not matched to a gene: 4. Written as DNA, the CDR3 is TGCAGCGTTGCGGGAGCGGGGGCAGATACGCAGTATTTT. It encodes CSVAGAGADTQYF.

V and J are TRBV7-2 and TRBJ2-3; 7 nucleotides align to TRBD2. This CDR3 spans 16 amino acids. The V and J ends lost 5 bases and 0 bases, in that order; junction bases with no gene match: 8. Germline V gene lookup returns CDR1 SGHTA and CDR2 FQGNSA. DNA for the CDR3: TGTGCCAGCAGCGTAAGACTAGCACCAAGCACAGATACGCAGTATTTT. Translated: CASSVRLAPSTDTQYF.

There are a few counts of this clone. The V gene is TRBV5-4, the J gene TRBJ1-1, with 7 bases that match TRBD1. V lost 2 bases and J lost 7; bases outside the gene matches: 8. The germline V gene encodes CDR1 SGHNT and CDR2 YYREEE (reference sequence). The CDR3 totals 14 residues. CDR3 protein: CASSFLEGAVEAFF. CDR3 DNA sequence: TGTGCCAGCAGCTTCTTGGAGGGGGCTGTTGAAGCTTTCTTT.

By share, this clone counts as medium-sized. The J gene is TRBJ1-1, the V gene TRBV15; D is unresolved. V was trimmed by 5 bases and J by 4 bases, leaving 17 bases between them. Looked up from germline, CDR1 is LNHNV and CDR2 is YYDKDF (reference sequence). The CDR3 loop spans 15 amino acids. The CDR3 sequence is CATSSSTTFGTEAFF. CDR3 nucleotides: TGTGCCACCAGCTCCTCTACTACGTTTGGCACTGAAGCTTTCTTT.

The gene calls are TRBV19 and TRBJ2-7, with 9 nucleotides matching TRBD1. Trimming at V came to 3 bases and at J to 6 bases, leaving 6 bases not matched to a gene. The germline V gene encodes CDR1 LNHDA and CDR2 SQIVND (reference sequence). The CDR3 runs 14 residues. This CDR3 reads CASSIGTGSREQYF. DNA of the CDR3: TGTGCCAGTAGTATCGGGACAGGGTCGCGCGAGCAGTACTTC.

V gene TRBV7-2 combines with J gene TRBJ2-7; tentative D call: TRBD1 (5 bases). The V gene's germline CDR1 is SGHTA and CDR2 FQGNSA. There are 14 residues in the CDR3. V lost 1 base, J lost 5 bases, and 12 bases lay in between. This chain's CDR3 is CASSLVRRAHEQYF. CDR3 nucleotides: TGTGCCAGCAGCTTAGTCCGCAGGGCCCACGAGCAGTACTTC.

The chain has TRBV3-1 (or the pseudogene TRBV3-2) and TRBJ2-5; the match to TRBD2 covers 11 bases. Germline loops: CDR1 LGHDT, CDR2 YNNKEL (reference sequence). This CDR3 is 17 amino acids long. With 5 bases clipped from V and 5 bases from J, the junction kept 13 bases outside the gene matches. CDR3 nucleotides: TGTGCCAGCAGCTCTCCTGGGACTAGCGGTTTTAGTGAGACCCAGTACTTC. Translated, it gives CASSSPGTSGFSETQYF.

This rearrangement joins TRBV19 to TRBJ1-5, with 7 nucleotides matching TRBD1. The junction had 12 bases not matched to a gene; V was cut back by 6 bases and J by 4 bases. The CDR3 totals 16 residues. Germline assignment: CDR1 LNHDA and CDR2 SQIVND (reference sequence). This chain's CDR3 is CASRTRQGDPNQPQHF. The CDR3 DNA reads TGTGCCAGTAGGACCCGACAGGGCGATCCTAATCAGCCCCAGCATTTT.

The CDR3 sequence is CASSLAREELNTEAFF. Here the CDR3 DNA reads TGTGCCAGCAGCTTAGCGCGTGAAGAGTTGAACACTGAAGCTTTCTTT. The V and J genes are TRBV7-9 and TRBJ1-1, with D uncertain. The CDR3 loop spans 16 amino acids. Germline values: CDR1 SEHNR, CDR2 FQNEAQ (reference sequence). Between the trimmed V and J ends, which lost 0 bases and 0 bases, there was a span of 11 bases. The whole variable domain, filled in from reference TRBV7-9 and TRBJ1-1, reads DTGVSQNPRHKITKRGQNVTFRCDPISEHNRLYWYRQTLGQGPEFLTYFQNEAQLEKSRLLSDRFSAERPKGSFSTLEIQRTEQGDSAMYLCASSLAREELNTEAFFGQGTRLTVV.

This chain links TRBV7-2 with TRBJ1-1; weak D call: TRBD1 (6 bases). With 0 bases removed from V and 5 bases from J, the gap between germline ends came to 13 bases. The CDR3 consists of 15 residues. Looked up from germline, CDR1 is SGHTA and CDR2 is FQGNSA. CDR3 coding DNA: TGTGCCAGCAGCTTAGCCCAAACAGGGTATACTGAAGCTTTCTTT. Translating gives CASSLAQTGYTEAFF.

This clone was found a few times. The chain links TRBV11-2 to TRBJ2-1; 8 nucleotides line up with TRBD2. The CDR3 is 15 residues long. CDR1 and CDR2 from the germline V gene are SGHAT and FQNNGV. J gave up 5 bases and V 5 bases, and 8 bases lay outside the gene matches. The CDR3 sequence is CASSPRLAMDNEQFF. The CDR3 DNA reads TGTGCCAGCAGCCCGCGACTAGCGATGGACAATGAGCAGTTCTTC.

This clone was counted a few times. The chain combines TRBV18 with TRBJ1-5; D not resolved. This CDR3 contains 15 residues. In germline, CDR1 is KGHSH, CDR2 LQKENI. Trimming left V 4 bases short and J 0 bases short, with 10 bases between. The CDR3 bases are TGTGCCAGCTCACAGAGAGATGATAGCAATCAGCCCCAGCATTTT. Amino acids: CASSQRDDSNQPQHF.

This clone was seen only a few times. The rearrangement links TRBV20-1 to TRBJ2-5; 10 nucleotides align to TRBD2. Germline loops: CDR1 DFQATT, CDR2 SNEGSKA (reference sequence). The CDR3 contains 14 residues. After removal of 3 bases from V and 2 bases from J, the junction contained 3 bases not matched to a gene. CDR3: CSASAAGGQETQYF. The CDR3 coding sequence is TGCAGTGCTAGTGCAGCGGGGGGGCAAGAGACCCAGTACTTC.

This chain joins TRBV9 and TRBJ2-1; 8 nucleotides align to TRBD1. With 2 bases clipped from V and 10 bases from J, the junction kept 11 bases outside the gene matches. The CDR3 spans 15 residues. CDR1 and CDR2 from the germline V gene are SGDLS and YYNGEE. CDR3 sequence (DNA): TGTGCCAGCAGCGTGCAGGGGGCAGGGGTTAAGGAGCAGTTCTTC. This sequence encodes CASSVQGAGVKEQFF.

The gene calls are TRBV4-1 and TRBJ1-4; D call uncertain. The CDR3 is 13 amino acids. Deletions cut 4 bases from V and 7 bases from J, with 10 bases between. Germline V gives CDR1 MGHRA, CDR2 YSYEKL. The CDR3 protein is CASSPRDGEKLFF. In nucleotides, the CDR3 is TGCGCCAGCAGCCCCCGGGATGGTGAAAAACTGTTTTTT.

The rearrangement joins TRBV19 to TRBJ2-2; D possibly corresponds to TRBD1 (6 bases). The CDR3 is made up of 14 amino acids. Germline V CDR1 and CDR2: LNHDA, SQIVND (reference sequence). Trimming took 9 bases from V and 4 from J, leaving 15 bases between them. CDR3 sequence: CASNRDRRTGELFF. In DNA, the CDR3 is TGTGCCAGCAACAGGGATCGTCGCACCGGGGAGCTGTTTTTT.

The gene calls are TRBV5-1 and TRBJ2-7; D is perhaps TRBD1 (5 bases). The germline gives CDR1 SGHRS, CDR2 YFSETQ. CDR3 length: 16 amino acids. V was clipped by 5 bases and J by 5 bases, with 23 bases between them. The CDR3 DNA sequence: TGCGCCAGCAGGCCCAAGCTATCTCAGGGTGTGAACGAGCAGTACTTC. Encoded protein: CASRPKLSQGVNEQYF. Full variable domain (missing parts from reference TRBV5-1 and TRBJ2-7): KAGVTQTPRYLIKTRGQQVTLSCSPISGHRSVSWYQQTPGQGLQFLFEYFSETQRNKGNFPGRFSGRQFSNSRSEMNVSTLELGDSALYLCASRPKLSQGVNEQYFGPGTRLTVT.

The chain links TRBV7-2 to TRBJ2-2, with TRBD1 as a possible D gene (6 bases). The CDR3 loop spans 14 amino acids. CDR1 is SGHTA, CDR2 FQGNSA, per germline. V gave up 6 bases and J gave up 5 bases, with 13 bases separating them. CDR3 sequence reads: CASSLSRGTGELFF. CDR3 DNA sequence: TGTGCCAGCAGTTTATCCAGGGGAACCGGGGAGCTGTTTTTT.

The chain uses TRBV11-1 and TRBJ1-2; 9 nucleotides line up with TRBD1. The CDR3 has 14 amino acids. The V segment lost 5 bases and the J segment 2 bases; nucleotides outside the gene matches: 3. Germline CDR1 is SGHAT and CDR2 is FQDESV (reference sequence). CDR3 DNA: TGTGCCAGCAGCCCCGGACAGGGGAACTATGGCTACACCTTC. It yields the protein CASSPGQGNYGYTF.

J is TRBJ1-4 and V is TRBV30; tentatively, D is TRBD1 (5 bases). V lost 2 bases to trimming and J lost 5 bases, with 9 bases between them. Germline V gene data show CDR1 as GTSNPN and CDR2 as SVGIG (reference sequence). CDR3 length: 13 residues. CDR3: CAWSFRENEKLFF. In nucleotides, the CDR3 is TGTGCCTGGAGTTTCAGGGAAAATGAAAAACTGTTTTTT.

This clone was detected only once. The chain links TRBV3-1 (or the pseudogene TRBV3-2) to TRBJ1-6, with D possibly being TRBD1 (6 bases). V lost 4 bases to trimming and J lost 7 bases, with 14 bases between them. The CDR3 spans 15 residues. CDR1 and CDR2 from the germline V gene are LGHDT and YNNKEL (reference sequence). The CDR3 loop is CASSPSAQGNSPLHF. CDR3 DNA: TGTGCCAGCAGCCCGTCCGCGCAGGGGAATTCACCCCTCCACTTT.